This TCR beta chain was recorded in a study of blood T cell repertoires in COVID-19. Study-level background: COVID-19 samples, acute and convalescent, were from the United States, Italy and Spain. PBMCs, B-cell-depleted T cells, or T cells provided the cDNA or gDNA that made up the material.

The CDR3 spans 12 residues. Germline V gene lookup returns CDR1 SQVTM and CDR2 ANQGSEA. V gave up 8 bases and J gave up 7 bases; unmatched junction bases: 6. The Seattle patients, enrolled during active infection, were followed longitudinally. The method was immunoSEQ multiplex PCR; TCRdb's version includes in-frame clones alone and lacks a portion of them. The sample yields about 150,000 clones, about 88% seen once. Only a few counts were recorded for this clone. The receptor was derived from a woman aged 55 to 70 with COVID-19, enrolled during active disease. The specimen was peripheral blood. This chain uses TRBV29-1 with TRBJ1-1; 11 bases are shared with TRBD1. The CDR3, as DNA: TGCAGCTTCCGGGACAGGGGGATTGAAGCTTTCTTT. Amino acid sequence: CSFRDRGIEAFF.